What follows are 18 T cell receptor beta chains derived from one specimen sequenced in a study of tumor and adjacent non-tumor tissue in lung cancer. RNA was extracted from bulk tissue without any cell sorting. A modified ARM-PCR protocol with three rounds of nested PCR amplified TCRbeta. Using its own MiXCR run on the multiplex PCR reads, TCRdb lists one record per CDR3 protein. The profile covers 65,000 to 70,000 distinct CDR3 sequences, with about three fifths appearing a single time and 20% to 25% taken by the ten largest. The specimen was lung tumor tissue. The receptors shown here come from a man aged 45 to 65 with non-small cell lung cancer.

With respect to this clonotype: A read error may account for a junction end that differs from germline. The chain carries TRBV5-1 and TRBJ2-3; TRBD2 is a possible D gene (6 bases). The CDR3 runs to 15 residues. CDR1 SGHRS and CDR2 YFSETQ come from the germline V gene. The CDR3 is CASSLPSEGKDTQYF. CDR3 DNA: TGCGCCAGTAGCTTGCCTAGCGAGGGCAAAGATACGCAGTATTTT.

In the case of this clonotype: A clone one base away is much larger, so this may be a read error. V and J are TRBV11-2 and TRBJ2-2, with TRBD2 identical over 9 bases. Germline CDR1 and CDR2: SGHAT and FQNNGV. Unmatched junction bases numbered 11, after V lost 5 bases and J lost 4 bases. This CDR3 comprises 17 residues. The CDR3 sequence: CASSPHSGRRVTGELFF. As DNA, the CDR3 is TGTGCCAGCAGCCCACATAGCGGGAGACGTGTCACCGGGGAGCTGTTTTTT.

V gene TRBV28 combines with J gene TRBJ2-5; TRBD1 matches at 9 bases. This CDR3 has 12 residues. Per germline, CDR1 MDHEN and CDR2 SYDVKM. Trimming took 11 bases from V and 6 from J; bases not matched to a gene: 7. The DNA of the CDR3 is TGTGCCGGGGGACAGGGAGTGAAGACCCAGTACTTC. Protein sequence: CAGGQGVKTQYF.

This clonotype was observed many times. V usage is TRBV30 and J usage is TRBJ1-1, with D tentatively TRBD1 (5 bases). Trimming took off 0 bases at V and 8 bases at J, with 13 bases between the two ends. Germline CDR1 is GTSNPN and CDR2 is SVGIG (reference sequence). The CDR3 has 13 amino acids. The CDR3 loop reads CAWSVNDRGEAFF. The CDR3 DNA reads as TGTGCCTGGAGTGTAAATGACAGAGGCGAAGCTTTCTTT. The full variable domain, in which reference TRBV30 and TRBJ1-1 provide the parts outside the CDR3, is SQTIHQWPATLVQPVGSPLSLECTVEGTSNPNLYWYRQAAGRGLQLLFYSVGIGQISSEVPQNLSASRPQDRQFILSSKKLLLSDSGFYLCAWSVNDRGEAFFGQGTRLTVV.

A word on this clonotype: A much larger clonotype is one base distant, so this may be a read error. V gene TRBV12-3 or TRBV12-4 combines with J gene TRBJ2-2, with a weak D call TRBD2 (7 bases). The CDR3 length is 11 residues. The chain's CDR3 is CASTKGGELSF. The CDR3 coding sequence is TGTGCCAGCACCAAGGGGGGGGAGCTGTCTTTT.

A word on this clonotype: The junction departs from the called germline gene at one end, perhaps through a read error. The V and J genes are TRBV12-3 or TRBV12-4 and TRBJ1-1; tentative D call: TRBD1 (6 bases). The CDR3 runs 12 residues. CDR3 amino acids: CTSSSRTADAFF. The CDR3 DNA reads TGTACCAGTAGTAGTCGGACAGCCGACGCTTTCTTT.

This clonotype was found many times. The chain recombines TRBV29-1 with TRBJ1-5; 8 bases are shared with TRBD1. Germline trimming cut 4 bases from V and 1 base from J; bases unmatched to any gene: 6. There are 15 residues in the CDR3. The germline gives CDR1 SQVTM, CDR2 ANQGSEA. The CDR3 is CSVATGDWSNQPQHF. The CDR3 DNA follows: TGCAGCGTTGCGACAGGGGATTGGAGCAATCAGCCCCAGCATTTT.

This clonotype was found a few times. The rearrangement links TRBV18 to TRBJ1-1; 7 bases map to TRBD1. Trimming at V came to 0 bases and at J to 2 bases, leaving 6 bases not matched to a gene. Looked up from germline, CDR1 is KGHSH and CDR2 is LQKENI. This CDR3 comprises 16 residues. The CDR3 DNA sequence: TGTGCCAGCTCACCACCGAGCAGGGGGACCAACACTGAAGCTTTCTTT. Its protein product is CASSPPSRGTNTEAFF.

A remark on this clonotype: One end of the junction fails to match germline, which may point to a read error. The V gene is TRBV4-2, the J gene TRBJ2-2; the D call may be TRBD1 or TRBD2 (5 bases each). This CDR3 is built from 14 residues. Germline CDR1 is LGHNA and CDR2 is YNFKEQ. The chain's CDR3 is CVSNQDSRGGELFF. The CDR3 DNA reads TGTGTCAGCAACCAAGATTCGAGGGGCGGGGAGCTGTTTTTT.

In DNA, the CDR3 is TGCAGTGCTACTAACGGGGGGGCCGTGGATGAGCAGTTCTTC. Its translation: CSATNGGAVDEQFF. This chain uses TRBV20-1 with TRBJ2-1; 8 nucleotides agree with TRBD2. The V segment lost 4 bases and the J segment 8 bases; nucleotides outside the gene matches: 10. CDR3 length: 14 amino acids. Germline assignment: CDR1 DFQATT and CDR2 SNEGSKA (reference sequence).

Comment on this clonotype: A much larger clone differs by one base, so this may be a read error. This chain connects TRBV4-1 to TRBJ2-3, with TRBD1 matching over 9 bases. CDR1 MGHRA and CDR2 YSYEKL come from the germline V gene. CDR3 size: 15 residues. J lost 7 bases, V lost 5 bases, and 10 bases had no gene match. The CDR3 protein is CASSWTGAPEYTQYF. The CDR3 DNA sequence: TGCGCCAGCAGCTGGACAGGGGCCCCGGAGTATACGCAGTATTTT.

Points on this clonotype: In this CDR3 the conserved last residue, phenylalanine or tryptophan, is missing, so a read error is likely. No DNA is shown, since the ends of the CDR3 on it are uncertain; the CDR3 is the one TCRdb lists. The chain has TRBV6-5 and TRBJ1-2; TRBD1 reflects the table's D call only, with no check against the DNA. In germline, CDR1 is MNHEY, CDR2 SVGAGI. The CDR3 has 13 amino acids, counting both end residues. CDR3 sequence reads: CASSQITGTSHTI.

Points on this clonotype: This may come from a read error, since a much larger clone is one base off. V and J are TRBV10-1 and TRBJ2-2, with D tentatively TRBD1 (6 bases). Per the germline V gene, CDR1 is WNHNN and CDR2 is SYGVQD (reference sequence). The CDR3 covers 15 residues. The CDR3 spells CASSEQGAKTGELFF. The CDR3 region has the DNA TGCGCCAGCAGTGAACAGGGAGCGAAGACCGGGGAGCTGTTTTTT.

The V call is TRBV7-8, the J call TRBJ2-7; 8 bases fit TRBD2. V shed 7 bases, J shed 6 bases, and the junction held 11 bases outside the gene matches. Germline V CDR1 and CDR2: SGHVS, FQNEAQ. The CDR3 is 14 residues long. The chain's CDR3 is CASNVERGRSEQYF. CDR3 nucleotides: TGTGCCAGCAACGTAGAGCGGGGGCGAAGCGAGCAGTACTTC. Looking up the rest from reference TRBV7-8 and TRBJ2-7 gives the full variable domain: GAGVSQSPRYKVAKRGQDVALRCDPISGHVSLFWYQQALGQGPEFLTYFQNEAQLDKSGLPSDRFFAERPEGSVSTLKIQRTQQEDSAVYLCASNVERGRSEQYFGPGTRLTVT.

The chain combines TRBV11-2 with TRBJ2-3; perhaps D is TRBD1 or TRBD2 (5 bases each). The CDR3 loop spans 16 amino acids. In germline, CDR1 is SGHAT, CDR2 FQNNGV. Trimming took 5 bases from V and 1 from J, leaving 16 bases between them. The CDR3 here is CASSTLGTPRTDTQYF. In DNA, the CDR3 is TGTGCCAGCAGCACACTAGGGACCCCGCGCACAGATACGCAGTATTTT.

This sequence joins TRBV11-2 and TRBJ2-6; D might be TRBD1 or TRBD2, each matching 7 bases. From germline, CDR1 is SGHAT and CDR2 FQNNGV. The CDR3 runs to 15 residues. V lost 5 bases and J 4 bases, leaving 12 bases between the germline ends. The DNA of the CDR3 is TGTGCCAGCAGCGATCAGGGGGGGGGGGCCAACGTCCTGACTTTC. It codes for CASSDQGGGANVLTF.

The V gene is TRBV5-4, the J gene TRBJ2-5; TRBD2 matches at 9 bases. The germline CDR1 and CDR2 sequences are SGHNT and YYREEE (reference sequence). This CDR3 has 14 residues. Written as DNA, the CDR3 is TGTATCAGCAGCTTGTATAGCGGGGGTGAGACCCAGTACTTC. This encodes CISSLYSGGETQYF.

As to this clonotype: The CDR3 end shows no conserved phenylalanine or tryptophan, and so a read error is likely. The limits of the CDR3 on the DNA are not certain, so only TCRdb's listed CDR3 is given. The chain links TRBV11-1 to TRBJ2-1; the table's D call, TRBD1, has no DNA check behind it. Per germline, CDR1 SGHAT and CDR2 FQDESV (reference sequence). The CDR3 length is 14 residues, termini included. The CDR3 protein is CASSLERTGNEQFL.